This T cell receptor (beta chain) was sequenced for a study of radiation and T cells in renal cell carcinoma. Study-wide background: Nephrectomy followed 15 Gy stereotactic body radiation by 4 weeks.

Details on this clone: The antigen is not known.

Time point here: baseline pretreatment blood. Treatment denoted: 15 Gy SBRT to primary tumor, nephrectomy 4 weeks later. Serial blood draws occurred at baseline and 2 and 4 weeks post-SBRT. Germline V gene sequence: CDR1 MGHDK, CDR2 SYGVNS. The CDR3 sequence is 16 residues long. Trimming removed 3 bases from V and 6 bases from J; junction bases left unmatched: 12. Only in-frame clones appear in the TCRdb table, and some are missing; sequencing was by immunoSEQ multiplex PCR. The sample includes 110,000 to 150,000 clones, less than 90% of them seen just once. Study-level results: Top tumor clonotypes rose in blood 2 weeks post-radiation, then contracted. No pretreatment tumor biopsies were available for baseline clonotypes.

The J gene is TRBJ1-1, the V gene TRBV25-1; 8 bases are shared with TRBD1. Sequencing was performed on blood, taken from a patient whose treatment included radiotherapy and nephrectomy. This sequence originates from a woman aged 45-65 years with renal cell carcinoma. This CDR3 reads CASSDYGVSGGSEAFF. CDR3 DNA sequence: TGTGCCAGCAGTGATTATGGCGTTTCAGGGGGCTCTGAAGCTTTCTTT.